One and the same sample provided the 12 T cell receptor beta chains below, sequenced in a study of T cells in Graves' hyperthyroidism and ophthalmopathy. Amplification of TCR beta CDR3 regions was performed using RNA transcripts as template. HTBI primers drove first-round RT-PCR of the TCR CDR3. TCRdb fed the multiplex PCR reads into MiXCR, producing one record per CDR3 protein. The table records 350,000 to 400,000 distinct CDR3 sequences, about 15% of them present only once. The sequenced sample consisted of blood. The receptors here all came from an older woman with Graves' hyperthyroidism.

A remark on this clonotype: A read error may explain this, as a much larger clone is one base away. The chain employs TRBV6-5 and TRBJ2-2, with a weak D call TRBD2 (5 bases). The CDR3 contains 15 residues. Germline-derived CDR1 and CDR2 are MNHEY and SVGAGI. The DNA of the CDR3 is TGTGCCAGCAGTCACTCGGGGATTGGCACCGGGGAGCTGTTTTTT. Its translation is CASSHSGIGTGELFF.

CDR3 in amino acids: CASSLEDGARTGELFF. The CDR3 DNA reads TGCGCCAGCAGCTTGGAAGACGGAGCGCGCACCGGGGAGCTGTTTTTT. V usage is TRBV5-1 and J usage is TRBJ2-2, with D uncertain. From germline, CDR1 is SGHRS and CDR2 YFSETQ. Trimming took off 0 bases at V and 4 bases at J, with 13 bases between the two ends. The CDR3 is made up of 16 amino acids.

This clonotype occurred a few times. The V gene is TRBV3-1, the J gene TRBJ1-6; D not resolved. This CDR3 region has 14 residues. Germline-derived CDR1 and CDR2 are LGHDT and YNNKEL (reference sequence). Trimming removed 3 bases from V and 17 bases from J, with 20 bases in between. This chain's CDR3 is CASSQSYRKRSFHF. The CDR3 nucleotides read TGTGCCAGCAGCCAGTCTTACAGAAAACGGAGTTTCCACTTT.

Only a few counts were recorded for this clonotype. CDR3 residues: CASSSYLLADLRYF. DNA of the CDR3: TGTGCCAGCAGTTCCTACCTACTAGCAGACCTCCGGTATTTT. The V gene is TRBV27, the J gene TRBJ2-3; D perhaps matches TRBD2 (6 bases). Germline loops: CDR1 MNHEY, CDR2 SMNVEV (reference sequence). V was clipped by 4 bases and J by 14 bases, with 22 bases between them. The CDR3 runs to 14 residues.

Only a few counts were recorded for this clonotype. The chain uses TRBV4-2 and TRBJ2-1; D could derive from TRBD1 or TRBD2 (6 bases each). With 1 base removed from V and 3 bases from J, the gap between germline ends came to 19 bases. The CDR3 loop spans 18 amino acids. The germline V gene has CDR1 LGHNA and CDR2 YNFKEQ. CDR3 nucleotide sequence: TGTGCCAGCAGCCAAGTTCTTAGGGGGAGACTAGGCTACAATGAGCAGTTCTTC. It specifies CASSQVLRGRLGYNEQFF.

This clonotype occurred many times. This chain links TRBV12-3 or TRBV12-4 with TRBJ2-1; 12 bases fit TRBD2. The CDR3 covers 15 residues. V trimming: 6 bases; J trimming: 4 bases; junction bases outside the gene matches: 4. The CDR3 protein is CASSRGLAGYNEQFF. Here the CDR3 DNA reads TGTGCCAGCAGCCGGGGACTAGCGGGTTACAATGAGCAGTTCTTC.

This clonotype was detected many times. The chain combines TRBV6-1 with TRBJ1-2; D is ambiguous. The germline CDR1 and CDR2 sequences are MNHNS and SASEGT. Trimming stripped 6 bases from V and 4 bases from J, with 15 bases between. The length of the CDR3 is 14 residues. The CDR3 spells CASRSTERGYGYTF. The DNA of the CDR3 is TGTGCCAGCAGATCGACGGAGCGGGGCTATGGCTACACCTTC.

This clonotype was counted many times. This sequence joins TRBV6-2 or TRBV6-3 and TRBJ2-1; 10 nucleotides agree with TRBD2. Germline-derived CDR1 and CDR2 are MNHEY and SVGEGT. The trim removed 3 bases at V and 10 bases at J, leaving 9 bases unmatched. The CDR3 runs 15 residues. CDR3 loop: CASSYGLAGVREQFF. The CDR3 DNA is TGTGCCAGCAGTTATGGGCTAGCGGGAGTTCGGGAGCAGTTCTTC.

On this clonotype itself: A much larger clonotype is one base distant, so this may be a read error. The CDR3 coding sequence is TGTGCCAGCAGCCACCTCGGGAACCCCAGTTACGAGCAGTACTTC. As protein: CASSHLGNPSYEQYF. The chain combines TRBV3-1 with TRBJ2-7; TRBD2 is a possible D gene (5 bases). The CDR3 extends over 15 amino acids. CDR1 and CDR2 (germline): LGHDT, YNNKEL (reference sequence). Trimming shortened V by 3 bases and J by 4 bases, and 16 bases separated the two germline ends.

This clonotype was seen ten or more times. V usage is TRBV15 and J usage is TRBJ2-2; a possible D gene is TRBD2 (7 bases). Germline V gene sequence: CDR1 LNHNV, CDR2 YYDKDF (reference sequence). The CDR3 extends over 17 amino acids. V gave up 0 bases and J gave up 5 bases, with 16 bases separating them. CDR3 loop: CATSRDRGGERTGELFF. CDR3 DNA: TGTGCCACCAGCAGAGATAGGGGGGGAGAGAGAACCGGGGAGCTGTTTTTT.

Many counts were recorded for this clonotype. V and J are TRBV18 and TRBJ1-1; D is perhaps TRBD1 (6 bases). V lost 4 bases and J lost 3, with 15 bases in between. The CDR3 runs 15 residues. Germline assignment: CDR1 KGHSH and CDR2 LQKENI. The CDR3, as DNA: TGTGCCAGCTCACTATCCGCGGGGGGCTACACTGAAGCTTTCTTT. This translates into CASSLSAGGYTEAFF.

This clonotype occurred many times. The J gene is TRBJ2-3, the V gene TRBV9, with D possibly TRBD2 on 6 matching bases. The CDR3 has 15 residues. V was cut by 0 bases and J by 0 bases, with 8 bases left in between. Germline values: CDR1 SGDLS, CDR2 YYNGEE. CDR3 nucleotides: TGTGCCAGCAGCGTAGGGGCGGGGAGCACAGATACGCAGTATTTT. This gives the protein CASSVGAGSTDTQYF.